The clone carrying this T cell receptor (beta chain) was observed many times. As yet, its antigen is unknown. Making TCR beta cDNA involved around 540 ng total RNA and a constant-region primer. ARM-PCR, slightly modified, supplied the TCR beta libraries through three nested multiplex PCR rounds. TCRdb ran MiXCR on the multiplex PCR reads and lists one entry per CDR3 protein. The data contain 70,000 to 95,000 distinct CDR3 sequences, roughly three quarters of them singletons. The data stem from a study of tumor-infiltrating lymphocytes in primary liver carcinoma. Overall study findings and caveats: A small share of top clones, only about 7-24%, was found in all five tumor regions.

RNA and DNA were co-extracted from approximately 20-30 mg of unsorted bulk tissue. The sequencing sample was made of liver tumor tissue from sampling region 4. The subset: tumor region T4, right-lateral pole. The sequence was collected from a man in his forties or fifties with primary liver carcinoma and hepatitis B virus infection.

CDR3 DNA: TGTGCCAGCAGCGCAAGGACAGCCCAAGAGACCCAGTACTTC. It specifies CASSARTAQETQYF. The rearrangement joins TRBV13 to TRBJ2-5, with TRBD1 as a possible D gene (6 bases). Trimming removed 5 bases at V and 1 base at J, with 11 bases between. The length of the CDR3 is 14 residues. Germline V CDR1 and CDR2: PRHDT, FYEKMQ (reference sequence).